This T cell receptor (beta chain) originates from a study of blood T cell repertoires in COVID-19. Enrollees, 18 to 89 years old, lived in approximately 25 US areas. The CDR3 contains 13 residues. The V gene's germline CDR1 is SNHLY and CDR2 FYNNEI. Trimming shortened V by 6 bases and J by 12 bases, and 15 bases separated the two germline ends. Source study methods: Estimation of nucleated cell counts was performed using reference gene primer amplification. Some clones are missing from TCRdb's copy, which holds only in-frame ones; the method was immunoSEQ multiplex PCR. V and J calls plus clone size are reproduced from that table; the DNA served to infer D and trimming. The table shows approximately 300,000 clones, with about 85% occurring only once. This clone came up a few times.

Sequenced: PBMCs or T cells enriched from blood (not recorded which). The V and J genes are TRBV2 and TRBJ1-6, with D tentatively TRBD1 (6 bases). This sequence originates from a woman in her 30s who had been exposed to COVID-19. The CDR3 DNA follows: TGTGCCAGCAGCGCGACCCGAGGGGGACCCCTCCACTTT. It specifies CASSATRGGPLHF.